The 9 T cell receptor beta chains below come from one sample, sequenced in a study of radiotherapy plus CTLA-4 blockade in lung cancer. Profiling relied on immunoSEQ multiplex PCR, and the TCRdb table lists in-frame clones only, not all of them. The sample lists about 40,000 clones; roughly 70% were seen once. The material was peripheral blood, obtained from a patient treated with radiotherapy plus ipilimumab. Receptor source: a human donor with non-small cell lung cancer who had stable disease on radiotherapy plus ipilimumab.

CDR3 sequence reads: CSARVVSNTGELFF. CDR3 sequence (DNA): TGCAGCGCCAGGGTTGTGTCGAACACCGGGGAGCTGTTTTTT. This chain links TRBV29-1 with TRBJ2-2, with D perhaps TRBD1 (5 bases). CDR3 length: 14 amino acids. Germline-derived CDR1 and CDR2 are SQVTM and ANQGSEA. V was trimmed by 7 bases and J by 0 bases, leaving 12 bases between them.

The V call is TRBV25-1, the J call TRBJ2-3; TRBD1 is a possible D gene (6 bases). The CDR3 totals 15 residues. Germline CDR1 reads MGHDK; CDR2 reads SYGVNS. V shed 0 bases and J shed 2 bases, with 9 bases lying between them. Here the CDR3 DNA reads TGTGCCAGCAGTGAATACCGGACAGTCACAGATACGCAGTATTTT. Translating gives CASSEYRTVTDTQYF.

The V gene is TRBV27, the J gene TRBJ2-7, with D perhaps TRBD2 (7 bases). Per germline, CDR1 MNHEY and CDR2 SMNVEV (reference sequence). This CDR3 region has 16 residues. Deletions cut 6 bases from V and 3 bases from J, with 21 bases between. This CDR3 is CASRRIGGGSDYEQYF. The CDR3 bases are TGTGCCAGCAGGAGAATAGGGGGGGGGTCAGACTACGAGCAGTACTTC.

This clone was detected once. The CDR3 DNA reads as TGTGCCAGCAGTGTTACAGGGGGCGATTCACCCCTCCACTTT. It specifies CASSVTGGDSPLHF. This sequence joins TRBV6-1 and TRBJ1-6; 9 bases are a match to TRBD1. The CDR3 has 14 residues. Germline assignment: CDR1 MNHNS and CDR2 SASEGT. V dropped 4 bases and J dropped 8; count of bases not matched to a gene: 3.

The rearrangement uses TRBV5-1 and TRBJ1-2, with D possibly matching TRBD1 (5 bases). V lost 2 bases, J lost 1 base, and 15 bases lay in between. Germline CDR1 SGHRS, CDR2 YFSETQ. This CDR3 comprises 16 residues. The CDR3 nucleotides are TGCGCCAGCAGCTTAGGGGCCAGGGATTATAACTATGGCTACACCTTC. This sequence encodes CASSLGARDYNYGYTF.

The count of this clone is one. CDR3 bases: TGTGCCAGCAGCCAGTCGGGATACACAGATACGCAGTATTTT. Amino acid sequence: CASSQSGYTDTQYF. J is TRBJ2-3 and V is TRBV7-2, with D possibly matching TRBD2 (5 bases). Trimming removed 5 bases from V and 2 bases from J, with 11 bases in between. This CDR3 is built from 14 residues. Germline-derived CDR1 and CDR2 are SGHTA and FQGNSA.

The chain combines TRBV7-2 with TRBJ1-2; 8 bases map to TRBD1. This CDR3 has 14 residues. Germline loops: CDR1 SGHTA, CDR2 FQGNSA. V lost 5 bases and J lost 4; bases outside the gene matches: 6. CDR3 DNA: TGTGCCAGCAGCCCGGGACAGGTCAGCTATGGCTACACCTTC. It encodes CASSPGQVSYGYTF.

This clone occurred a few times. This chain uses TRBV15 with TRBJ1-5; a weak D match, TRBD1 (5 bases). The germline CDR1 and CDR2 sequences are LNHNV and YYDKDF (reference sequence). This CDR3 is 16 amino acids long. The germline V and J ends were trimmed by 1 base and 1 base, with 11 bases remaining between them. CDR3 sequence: CATSRGSRGSNQPQHF. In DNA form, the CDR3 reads TGTGCCACCAGCAGAGGGTCGCGGGGGAGCAATCAGCCCCAGCATTTT. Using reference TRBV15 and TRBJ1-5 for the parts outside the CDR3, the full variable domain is DAMVIQNPRYQVTQFGKPVTLSCSQTLNHNVMYWYQQKSSQAPKLLFHYYDKDFNNEADTPDNFQSRRPNTSFCFLDIRSPGLGDTAMYLCATSRGSRGSNQPQHFGDGTRLSIL.

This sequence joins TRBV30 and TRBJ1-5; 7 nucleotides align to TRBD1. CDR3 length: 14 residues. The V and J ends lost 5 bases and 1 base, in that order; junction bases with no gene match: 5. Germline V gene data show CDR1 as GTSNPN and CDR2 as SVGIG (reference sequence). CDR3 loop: CAWGTALSNQPQHF. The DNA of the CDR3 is TGTGCCTGGGGGACAGCCTTAAGCAATCAGCCCCAGCATTTT.